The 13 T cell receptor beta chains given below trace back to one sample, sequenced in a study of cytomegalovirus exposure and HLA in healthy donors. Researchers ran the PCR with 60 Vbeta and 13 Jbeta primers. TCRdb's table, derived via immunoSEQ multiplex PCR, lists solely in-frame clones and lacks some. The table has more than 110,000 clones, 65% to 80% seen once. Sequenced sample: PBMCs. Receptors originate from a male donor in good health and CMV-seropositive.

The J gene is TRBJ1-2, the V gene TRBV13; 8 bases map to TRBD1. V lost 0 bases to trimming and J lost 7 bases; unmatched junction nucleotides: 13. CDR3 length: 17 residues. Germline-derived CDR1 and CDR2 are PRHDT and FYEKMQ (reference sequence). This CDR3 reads CASSLGTIGQGDGGYTF. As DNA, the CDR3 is TGTGCCAGCAGCTTAGGTACCATAGGACAGGGTGATGGTGGCTACACCTTC.

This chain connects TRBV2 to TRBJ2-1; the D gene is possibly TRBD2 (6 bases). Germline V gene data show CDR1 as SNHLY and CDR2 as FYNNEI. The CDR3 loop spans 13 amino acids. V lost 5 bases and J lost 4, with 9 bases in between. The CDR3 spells CASSREKYNEQFF. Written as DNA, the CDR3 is TGTGCCAGCAGTCGGGAGAAGTACAATGAGCAGTTCTTC.

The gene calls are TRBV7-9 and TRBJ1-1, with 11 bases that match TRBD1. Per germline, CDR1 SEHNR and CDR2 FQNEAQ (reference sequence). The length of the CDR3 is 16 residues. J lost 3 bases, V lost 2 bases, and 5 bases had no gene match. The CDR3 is CASSLRGQGGYTEAFF. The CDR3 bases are TGTGCCAGCAGCTTAAGGGGACAGGGGGGTTACACTGAAGCTTTCTTT.

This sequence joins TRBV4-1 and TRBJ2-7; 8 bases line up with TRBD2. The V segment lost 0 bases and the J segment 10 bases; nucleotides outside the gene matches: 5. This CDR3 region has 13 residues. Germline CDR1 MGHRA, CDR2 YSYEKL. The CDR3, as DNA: TGCGCCAGCAGCCAAGATTTCGGGGGGGGCCAGTACTTC. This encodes CASSQDFGGGQYF.

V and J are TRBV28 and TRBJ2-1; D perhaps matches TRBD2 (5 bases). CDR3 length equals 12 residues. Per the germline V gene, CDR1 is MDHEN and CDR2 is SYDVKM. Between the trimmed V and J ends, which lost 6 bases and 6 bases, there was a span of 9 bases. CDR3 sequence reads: CASSERGNEQFF. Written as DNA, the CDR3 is TGTGCCAGCAGCGAACGGGGCAATGAGCAGTTCTTC.

CDR3 DNA sequence: TGCGCCAGCAGCTTGTGGAGCTATGGCTACACCTTC. It is translated as CASSLWSYGYTF. The V gene is TRBV5-1, the J gene TRBJ1-2; D uncertain. The CDR3 runs 12 residues. Germline-derived CDR1 and CDR2 are SGHRS and YFSETQ. V shed 1 base and J shed 4 bases, with 5 bases lying between them. Looking up the rest from reference TRBV5-1 and TRBJ1-2 gives the full variable domain: KAGVTQTPRYLIKTRGQQVTLSCSPISGHRSVSWYQQTPGQGLQFLFEYFSETQRNKGNFPGRFSGRQFSNSRSEMNVSTLELGDSALYLCASSLWSYGYTFGSGTRLTVV.

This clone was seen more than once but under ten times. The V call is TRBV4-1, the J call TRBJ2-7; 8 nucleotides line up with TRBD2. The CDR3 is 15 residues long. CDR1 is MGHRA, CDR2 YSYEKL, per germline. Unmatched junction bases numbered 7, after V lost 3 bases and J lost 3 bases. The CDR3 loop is CASSHRLAIDYEQYF. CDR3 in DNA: TGCGCCAGCAGCCACAGACTAGCGATTGACTACGAGCAGTACTTC.

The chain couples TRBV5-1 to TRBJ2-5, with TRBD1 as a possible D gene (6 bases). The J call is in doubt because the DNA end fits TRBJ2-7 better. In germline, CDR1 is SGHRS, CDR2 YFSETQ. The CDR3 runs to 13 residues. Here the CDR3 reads CARQGQSSYEQYF. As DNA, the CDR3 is TGCGCCAGGCAGGGGCAGAGCTCCTACGAGCAGTACTTC.

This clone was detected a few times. Here the CDR3 DNA reads TGTGCCATCAGTGAGTCCGGGGGGAATCAGCCCCAGCATTTT. As protein: CAISESGGNQPQHF. This chain links TRBV10-3 with TRBJ1-5; weak D call: TRBD1 (5 bases). This CDR3 contains 14 residues. V lost 0 bases to trimming and J lost 4 bases, with 7 bases between them. The V gene's germline CDR1 is ENHRY and CDR2 SYGVKD.

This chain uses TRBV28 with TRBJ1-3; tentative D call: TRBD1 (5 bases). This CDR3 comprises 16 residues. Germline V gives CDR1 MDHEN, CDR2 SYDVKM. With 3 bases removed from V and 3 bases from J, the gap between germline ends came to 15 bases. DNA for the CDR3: TGTGCCAGCAGTTTGCGGCAGGGTGTCAGTGGAAACACCATATATTTT. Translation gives CASSLRQGVSGNTIYF.

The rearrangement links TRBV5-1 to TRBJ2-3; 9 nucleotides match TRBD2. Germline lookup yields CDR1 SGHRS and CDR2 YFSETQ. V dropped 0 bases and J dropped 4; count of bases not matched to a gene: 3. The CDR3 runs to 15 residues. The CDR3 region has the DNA TGCGCCAGCAGCTTGGGTAGCGGGGGATCAGATACGCAGTATTTT. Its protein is CASSLGSGGSDTQYF.

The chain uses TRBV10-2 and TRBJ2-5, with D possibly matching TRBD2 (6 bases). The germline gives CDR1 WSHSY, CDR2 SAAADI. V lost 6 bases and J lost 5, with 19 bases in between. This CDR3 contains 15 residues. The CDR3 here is CASSGLGGATETQYF. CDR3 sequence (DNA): TGCGCCAGCAGCGGTCTAGGCGGGGCTACGGAGACCCAGTACTTC.

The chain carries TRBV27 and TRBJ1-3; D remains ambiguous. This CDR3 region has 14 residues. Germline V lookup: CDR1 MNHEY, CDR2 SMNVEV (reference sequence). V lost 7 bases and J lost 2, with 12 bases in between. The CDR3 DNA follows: TGTGCCAGCACCAGCCTACAGACTGGAAACACCATATATTTT. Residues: CASTSLQTGNTIYF.